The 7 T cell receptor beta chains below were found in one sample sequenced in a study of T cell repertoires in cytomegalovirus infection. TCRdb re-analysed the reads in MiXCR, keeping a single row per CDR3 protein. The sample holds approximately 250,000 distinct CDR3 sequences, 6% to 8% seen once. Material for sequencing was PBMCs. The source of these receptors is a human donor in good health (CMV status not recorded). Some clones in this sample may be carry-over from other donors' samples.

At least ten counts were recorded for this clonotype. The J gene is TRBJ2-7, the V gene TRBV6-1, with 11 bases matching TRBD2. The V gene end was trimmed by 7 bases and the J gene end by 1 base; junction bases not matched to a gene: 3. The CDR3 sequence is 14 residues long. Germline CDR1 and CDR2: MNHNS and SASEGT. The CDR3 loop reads CASNRLAGSYEQYF. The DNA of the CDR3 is TGTGCCAGCAATCGACTAGCGGGGTCCTACGAGCAGTACTTC.

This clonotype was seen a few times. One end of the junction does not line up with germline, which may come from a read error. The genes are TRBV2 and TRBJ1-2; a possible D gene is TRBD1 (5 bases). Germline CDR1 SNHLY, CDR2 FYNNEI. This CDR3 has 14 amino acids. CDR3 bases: TGTGCCAGCAGTGAAGCGCTTCTACGAGGGCAGGGCTTTTTC. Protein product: CASSEALLRGQGFF.

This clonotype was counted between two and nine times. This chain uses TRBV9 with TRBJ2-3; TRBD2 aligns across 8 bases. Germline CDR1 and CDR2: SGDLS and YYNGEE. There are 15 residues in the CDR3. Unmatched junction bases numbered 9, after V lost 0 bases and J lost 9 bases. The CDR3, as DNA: TGTGCCAGCAGCGTAGCCGGGCTAGCGGGTAAGACGCAGTATTTT. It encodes CASSVAGLAGKTQYF.

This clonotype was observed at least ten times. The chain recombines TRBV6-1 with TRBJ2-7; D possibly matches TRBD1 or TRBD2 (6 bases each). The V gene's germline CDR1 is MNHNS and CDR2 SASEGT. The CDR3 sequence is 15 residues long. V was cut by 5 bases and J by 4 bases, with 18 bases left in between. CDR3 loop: CASSPKEGGRYEQYF. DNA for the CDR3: TGTGCCAGCAGTCCCAAGGAAGGGGGGAGATACGAGCAGTACTTC.

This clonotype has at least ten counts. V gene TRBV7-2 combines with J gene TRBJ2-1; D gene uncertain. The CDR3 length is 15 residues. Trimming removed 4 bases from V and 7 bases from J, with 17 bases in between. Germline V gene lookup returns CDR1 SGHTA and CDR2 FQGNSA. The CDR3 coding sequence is TGTGCCAGCAGCTCTACCCCCCCCCGAGGAAATGAGCAGTTCTTC. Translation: CASSSTPPRGNEQFF. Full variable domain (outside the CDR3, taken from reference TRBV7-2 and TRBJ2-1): GAGVSQSPSNKVTEKGKDVELRCDPISGHTALYWYRQSLGQGLEFLIYFQGNSAPDKSGLPSDRFSAERTGGSVSTLTIQRTQQEDSAVYLCASSSTPPRGNEQFFGPGTRLTVL.

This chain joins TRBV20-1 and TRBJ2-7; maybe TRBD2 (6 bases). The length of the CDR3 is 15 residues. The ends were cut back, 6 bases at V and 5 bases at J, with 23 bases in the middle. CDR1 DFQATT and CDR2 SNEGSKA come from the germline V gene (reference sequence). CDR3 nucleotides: TGCAGTGCAAGATCCTCTACAGGAGGCGGGGACGAGCAGTACTTC. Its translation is CSARSSTGGGDEQYF.

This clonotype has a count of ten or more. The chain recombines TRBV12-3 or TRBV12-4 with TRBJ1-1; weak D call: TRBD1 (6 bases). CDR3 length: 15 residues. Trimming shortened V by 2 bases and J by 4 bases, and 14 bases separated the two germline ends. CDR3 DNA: TGTGCCAGCAGTTTATGGGGGGGCGCGGGCACTGAAGCTTTCTTT. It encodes CASSLWGGAGTEAFF.